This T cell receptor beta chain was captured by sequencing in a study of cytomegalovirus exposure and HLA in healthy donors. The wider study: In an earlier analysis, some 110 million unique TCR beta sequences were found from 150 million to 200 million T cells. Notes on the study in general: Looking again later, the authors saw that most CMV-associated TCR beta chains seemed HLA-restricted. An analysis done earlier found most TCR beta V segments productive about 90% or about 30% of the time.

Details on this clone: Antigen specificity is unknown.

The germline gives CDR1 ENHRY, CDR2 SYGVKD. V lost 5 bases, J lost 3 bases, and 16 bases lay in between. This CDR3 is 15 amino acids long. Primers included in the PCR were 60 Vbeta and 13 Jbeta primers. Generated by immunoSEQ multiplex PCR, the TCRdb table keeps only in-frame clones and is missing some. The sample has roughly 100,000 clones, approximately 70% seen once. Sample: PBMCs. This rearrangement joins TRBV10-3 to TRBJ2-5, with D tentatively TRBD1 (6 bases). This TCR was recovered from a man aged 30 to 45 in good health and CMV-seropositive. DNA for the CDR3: TGTGCCATCAGTAAGACCGGGACAATGAAAGAGACCCAGTACTTC. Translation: CAISKTGTMKETQYF.